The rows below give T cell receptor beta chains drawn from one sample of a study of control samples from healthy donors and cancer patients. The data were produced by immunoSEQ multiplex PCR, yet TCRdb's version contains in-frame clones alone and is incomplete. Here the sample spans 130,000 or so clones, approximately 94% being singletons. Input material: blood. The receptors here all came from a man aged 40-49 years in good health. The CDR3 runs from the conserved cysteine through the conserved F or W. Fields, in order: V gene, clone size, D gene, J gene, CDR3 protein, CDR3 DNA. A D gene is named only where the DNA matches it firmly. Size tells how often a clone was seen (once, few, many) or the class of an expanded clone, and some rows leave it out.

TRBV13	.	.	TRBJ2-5	CASSERVSGAYQETQYF	TGTGCCAGCAGCGAGAGGGTTTCCGGGGCATACCAAGAGACCCAGTACTTC
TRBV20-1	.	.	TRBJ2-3	CSASGGLGTDTQYF	TGCAGTGCGAGTGGGGGGCTTGGCACAGATACGCAGTATTTT
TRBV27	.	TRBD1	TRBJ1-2	CASSPYRGQLQGYTF	TGTGCCAGCAGTCCATACAGGGGGCAGCTCCAGGGCTACACCTTC
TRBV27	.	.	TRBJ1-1	CASSLSAGLNTEAFF	TGTGCCAGCAGTTTATCGGCAGGGCTCAACACTGAAGCTTTCTTT
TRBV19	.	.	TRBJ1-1	CASSGPGREAFF	TGTGCCAGTAGTGGTCCCGGACGCGAAGCTTTCTTT
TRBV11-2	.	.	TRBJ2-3	CASSFRTRSGTDTQYF	TGTGCCAGCAGCTTTCGGACCCGGTCGGGCACAGATACGCAGTATTTT
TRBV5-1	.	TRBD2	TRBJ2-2	CASSLSGKNTGELFF	TGCGCCAGCAGCTTGAGCGGGAAGAACACCGGGGAGCTGTTTTTT
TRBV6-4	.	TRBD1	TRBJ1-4	CASTTRGDRGRRSNEKLFF	TGTGCCAGCACTACCAGGGGGGACAGGGGGCGTCGAAGTAATGAAAAACTGTTTTTT
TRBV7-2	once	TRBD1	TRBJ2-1	CASSPMGQGQQFF	TGTGCCAGCAGCCCAATGGGACAGGGGCAGCAGTTCTTC
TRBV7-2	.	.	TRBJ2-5	CASSIHGPSRETQYF	TGTGCCAGCAGCATCCACGGACCCAGCCGGGAGACCCAGTACTTC
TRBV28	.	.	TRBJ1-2	CASSSGTFNYGYTF	TGTGCCAGCAGTTCCGGGACCTTTAACTATGGCTACACCTTC
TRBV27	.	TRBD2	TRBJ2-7	CASSFRTSGSSYEQYF	TGTGCCAGCAGTTTCCGGACTAGCGGGAGCTCCTACGAGCAGTACTTC
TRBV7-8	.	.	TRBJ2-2	CASSLGVQNTGELFF	TGTGCCAGCAGCTTAGGCGTCCAAAACACCGGGGAGCTGTTTTTT
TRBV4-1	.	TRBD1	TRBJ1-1	CASSFPGQGREAFF	TGCGCCAGCAGCTTTCCAGGACAGGGGCGTGAAGCTTTCTTT
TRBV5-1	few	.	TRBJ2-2	CASSLAGKDTGELFF	TGCGCCAGCAGCTTGGCAGGGAAGGACACCGGGGAGCTGTTTTTT
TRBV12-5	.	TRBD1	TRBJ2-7	CASGLGQGHEQYF	TGTGCTAGTGGTTTGGGACAGGGCCACGAGCAGTACTTC